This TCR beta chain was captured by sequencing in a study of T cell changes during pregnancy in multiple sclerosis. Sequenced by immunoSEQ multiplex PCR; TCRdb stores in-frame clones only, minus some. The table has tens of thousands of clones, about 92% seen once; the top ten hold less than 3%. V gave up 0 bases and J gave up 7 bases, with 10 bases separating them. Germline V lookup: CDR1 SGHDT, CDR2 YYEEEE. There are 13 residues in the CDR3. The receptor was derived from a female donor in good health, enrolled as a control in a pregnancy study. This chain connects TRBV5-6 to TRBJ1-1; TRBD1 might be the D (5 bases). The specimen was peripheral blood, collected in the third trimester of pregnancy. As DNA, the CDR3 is TGTGCCAGCAGCTTGGCGTCGACAGATGAAGCTTTCTTT. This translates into CASSLASTDEAFF.